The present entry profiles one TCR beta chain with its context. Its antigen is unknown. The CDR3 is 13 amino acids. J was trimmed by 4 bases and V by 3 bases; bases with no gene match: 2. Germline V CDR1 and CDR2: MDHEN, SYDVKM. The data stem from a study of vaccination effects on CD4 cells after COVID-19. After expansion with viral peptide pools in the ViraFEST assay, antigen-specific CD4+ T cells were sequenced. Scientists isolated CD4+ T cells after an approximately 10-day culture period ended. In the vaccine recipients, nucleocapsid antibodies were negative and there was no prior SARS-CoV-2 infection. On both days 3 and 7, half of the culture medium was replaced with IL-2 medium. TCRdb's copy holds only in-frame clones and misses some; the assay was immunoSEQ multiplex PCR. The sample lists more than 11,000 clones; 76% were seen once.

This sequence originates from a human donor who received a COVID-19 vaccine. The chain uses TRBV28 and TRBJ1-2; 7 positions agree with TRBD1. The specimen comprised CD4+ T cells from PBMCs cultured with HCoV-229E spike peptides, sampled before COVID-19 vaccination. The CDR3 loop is CASSFAGGYGYTF. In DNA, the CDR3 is TGTGCCAGCAGTTTTGCAGGGGGCTATGGCTACACCTTC.